A selection of T cell receptor beta chains follows, all from one sample in a study of cytomegalovirus exposure and HLA in healthy donors. Some clones are missing from TCRdb's copy, which holds only in-frame ones; the method was immunoSEQ multiplex PCR. In the table there are some 51,000 clones, approximately 80% of which are singletons. The sample taken for sequencing was PBMCs. The source is a female donor in good health and CMV-seronegative. Both conserved end residues are part of each CDR3. Some rows have no size entry. The others give once, few or many, or a class for an expanded clone.

j_call | clone_size | v_call | cdr3_aa
TRBJ2-7 | . | TRBV2 | CASQDSTTYEQYF
TRBJ2-5 | . | TRBV28 | CASSFGTGGDLQETQYF
TRBJ2-5 | . | TRBV19 | CASSMDRASQYF
TRBJ2-1 | . | TRBV19 | CASSPHRTGEGGEQFF
TRBJ2-3 | . | TRBV19 | CASSKTASSTDTQYF
TRBJ1-6 | . | TRBV5-1 | CASSQTGALQNSPLHF
TRBJ2-3 | few | TRBV9 | CASSVEGGVFTDTQYF
TRBJ1-6 | . | TRBV27 | CASKPWGRGASPLHF
TRBJ2-2 | . | TRBV7-9 | CASSYPDRAKLFF
TRBJ2-1 | once | TRBV13 | CASSSSGYNEQFF
TRBJ2-3 | . | TRBV30 | CAWSVGGDADTQYF
TRBJ2-7 | . | TRBV10-3 | CAISPGMLSYEQYF
TRBJ1-5 | . | TRBV28 | CASSFFWTGVQPQHF
TRBJ2-7 | . | TRBV7-3 | CASSPNLNRRRPHYEQYF
TRBJ2-7 | . | TRBV11-2 | CASSFVLAGTYEQYF
TRBJ1-1 | . | TRBV30 | CAWSPRTENTEAFF
TRBJ1-4 | . | TRBV11-1 | CASSSRQFREKLFF
TRBJ1-1 | . | TRBV30 | CAWSDIPDTEAFF
TRBJ2-3 | . | TRBV9 | CASSAAGTSRRPTDTQYF
TRBJ1-5 | once | TRBV10-1 | CASGAGDSNQPQHF
TRBJ2-1 | . | TRBV4-3 | CASPPREGWDEQFF
TRBJ2-3 | once | TRBV27 | CASTTLLGLAGSTDTQYF
TRBJ2-1 | . | TRBV9 | CASSPVSYYNEQFF
TRBJ2-5 | few | TRBV7-3 | CASSPLGQQETQYF
TRBJ1-6 | few | TRBV7-9 | CASSLGGDNSPLHF
TRBJ2-1 | . | TRBV5-4 | CASSLGGLADPVYEQFF
TRBJ2-7 | . | TRBV15 | CATSRDYVSIDEQYF
TRBJ1-4 | . | TRBV15 | CATSRDLTDEKLFF
TRBJ2-3 | . | TRBV7-9 | CASSPSGSSTDTQYF
TRBJ2-7 | . | TRBV5-4 | CASSPERGQGTYEQYF
TRBJ2-3 | . | TRBV7-9 | CASSFGEVLGYF